This entry is about one TCR beta chain. No antigen is known for it. The CDR3 extends over 14 amino acids. The ends were cut back, 4 bases at V and 1 base at J, with 9 bases in the middle. Germline loops: CDR1 KGHDR, CDR2 SFDVKD. The data are from a study of post-analysis software for immune sequencing data. Findings and caveats of the study: Normalized Chao1 diversity was significantly lower in multiple sclerosis patients than in controls. F measure grouped same-batch samples tightly together. Patients had higher frequencies than controls of about five TRBV segments, including TRBV5-6, TRBV5-1 and TRBV20-1.

TCR beta cDNA libraries had unique molecular identifiers. One entry per CDR3 protein results from TCRdb running MiXCR on the PCR reads. The table includes hundreds of thousands of distinct CDR3 sequences, 55% to 70% detected once. The rearrangement joins TRBV24-1 to TRBJ1-2; maybe TRBD1 (5 bases). Sequenced sample: blood. This TCR was sampled from a girl aged 2-10 years with multiple sclerosis. The DNA for the CDR3 is TGTGCCACCAGTGACTGGGACCGTAACTATGGCTACACCTTC. It yields the protein CATSDWDRNYGYTF.